The 3 T cell receptor beta chains below all came from one sample that was sequenced in a study of prognosis after radiotherapy for stage I lung cancer. Amplicons of TCR beta CDR3 were generated from genomic DNA by two-round multiplex PCR. First-round PCR used primers specific to each TRBV and TRBJ gene. MiXCR, run by TCRdb on the multiplex PCR reads, gives a single entry per CDR3 protein. This table has about 13,000 distinct CDR3 sequences, 50% to 70% appearing once. The material was PBMCs, obtained before or after stereotactic body radiation therapy (not recorded which). The receptors come from a donor of 50 years or more with non-small cell lung cancer.

This clonotype showed up just a few times. The chain uses TRBV7-9 and TRBJ2-5; a possible D gene is TRBD1 (6 bases). The CDR3 consists of 14 residues. Looked up from germline, CDR1 is SEHNR and CDR2 is FQNEAQ (reference sequence). V was pared by 2 bases and J by 3 bases, with 10 bases between. CDR3 residues: CASSLSQGEETQYF. In nucleotides, the CDR3 is TGTGCCAGCAGCTTATCACAGGGCGAAGAGACCCAGTACTTC.

Comments on this clonotype: A read error may explain this, as a much larger clone is one base away. V and J are TRBV12-3 or TRBV12-4 and TRBJ2-5; TRBD1 is a possible D gene (5 bases). The length of the CDR3 is 13 residues. In nucleotides, the CDR3 is TGTGCCAGCATACCGACAGCCCAAGAGGCCCAGTACTTC. Amino acids: CASIPTAQEAQYF.

Regarding this clonotype: This likely traces to a read error, being one base from a far larger clone. The V call is TRBV6-9, the J call TRBJ2-7; perhaps D is TRBD1 or TRBD2 (5 bases each). Trimming took off 8 bases at V and 0 bases at J, with 14 bases between the two ends. CDR1 is MNHGY and CDR2 is SVAAGI in the germline V gene. CDR3 length: 14 amino acids. The chain's CDR3 is CASGRHGGSYEQYF. The CDR3 coding sequence is TGTGCCAGCGGCAGACATGGGGGCTCCTACGAGCAGTACTTC.